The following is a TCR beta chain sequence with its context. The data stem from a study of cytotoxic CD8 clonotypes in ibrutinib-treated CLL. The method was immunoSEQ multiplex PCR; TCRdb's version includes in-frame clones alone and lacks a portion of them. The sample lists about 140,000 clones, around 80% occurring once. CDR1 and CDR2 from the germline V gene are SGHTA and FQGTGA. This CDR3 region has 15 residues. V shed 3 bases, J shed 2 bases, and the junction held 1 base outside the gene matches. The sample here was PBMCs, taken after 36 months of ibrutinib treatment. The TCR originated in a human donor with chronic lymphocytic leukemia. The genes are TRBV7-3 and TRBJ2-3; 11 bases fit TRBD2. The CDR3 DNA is TGTGCCAGCAGCTTGGGACTAGCGGACACAGATACGCAGTATTTT. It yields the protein CASSLGLADTDTQYF.